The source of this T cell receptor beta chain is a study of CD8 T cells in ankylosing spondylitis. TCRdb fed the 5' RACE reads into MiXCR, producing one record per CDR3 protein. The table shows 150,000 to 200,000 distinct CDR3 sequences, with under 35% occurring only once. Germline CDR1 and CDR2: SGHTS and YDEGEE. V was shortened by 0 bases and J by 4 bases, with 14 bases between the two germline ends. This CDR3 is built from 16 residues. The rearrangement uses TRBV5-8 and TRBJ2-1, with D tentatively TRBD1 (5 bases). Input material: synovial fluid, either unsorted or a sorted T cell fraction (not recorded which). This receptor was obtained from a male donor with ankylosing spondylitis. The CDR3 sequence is CASSLGGSVAYNEQFF. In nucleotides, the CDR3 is TGTGCCAGCAGCTTGGGGGGCAGCGTCGCATACAATGAGCAGTTCTTC.